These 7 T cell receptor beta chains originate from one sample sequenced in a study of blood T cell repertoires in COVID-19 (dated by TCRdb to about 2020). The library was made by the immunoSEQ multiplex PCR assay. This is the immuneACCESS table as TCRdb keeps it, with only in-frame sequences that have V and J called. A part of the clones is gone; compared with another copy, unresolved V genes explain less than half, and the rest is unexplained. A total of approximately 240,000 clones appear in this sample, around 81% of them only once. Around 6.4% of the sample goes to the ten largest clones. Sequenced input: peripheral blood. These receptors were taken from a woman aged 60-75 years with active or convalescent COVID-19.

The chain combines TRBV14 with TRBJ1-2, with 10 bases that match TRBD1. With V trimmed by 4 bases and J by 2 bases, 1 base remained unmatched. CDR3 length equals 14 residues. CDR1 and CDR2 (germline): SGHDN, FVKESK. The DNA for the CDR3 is TGTGCCAGCAGCCCGGGACAGGGGAACTATGGCTACACCTTC. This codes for CASSPGQGNYGYTF. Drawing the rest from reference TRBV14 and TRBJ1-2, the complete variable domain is EAGVTQFPSHSVIEKGQTVTLRCDPISGHDNLYWYRRVMGKEIKFLLHFVKESKQDESGMPNNRFLAERTGGTYSTLKVQPAELEDSGVYFCASSPGQGNYGYTFGSGTRLTVV.

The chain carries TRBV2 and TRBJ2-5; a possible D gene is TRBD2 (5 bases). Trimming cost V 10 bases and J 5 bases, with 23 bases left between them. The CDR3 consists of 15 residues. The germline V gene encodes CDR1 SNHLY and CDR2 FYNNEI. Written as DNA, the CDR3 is TGTGCCACCAAGGAGAAGGACTCACCGGTGGAGACCCAGTACTTC. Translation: CATKEKDSPVETQYF. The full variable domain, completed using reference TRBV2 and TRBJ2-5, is EPEVTQTPSHQVTQMGQEVILRCVPISNHLYFYWYRQILGQKVEFLVSFYNNEISEKSEIFDDQFSVERPDGSNFTLKIRSTKLEDSAMYFCATKEKDSPVETQYFGPGTRLLVL.

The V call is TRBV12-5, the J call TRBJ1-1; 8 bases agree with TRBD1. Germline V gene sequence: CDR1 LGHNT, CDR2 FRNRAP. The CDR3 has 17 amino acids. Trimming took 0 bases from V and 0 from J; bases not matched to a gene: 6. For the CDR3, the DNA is TGTGCTAGTGGTTTGGTTCGAACGACAGGGGTGAACACTGAAGCTTTCTTT. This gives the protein CASGLVRTTGVNTEAFF. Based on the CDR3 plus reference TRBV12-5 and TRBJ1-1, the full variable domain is DARVTQTPRHKVTEMGQEVTMRCQPILGHNTVFWYRQTMMQGLELLAYFRNRAPLDDSGMPKDRFSAEMPDATLATLKIQPSEPRDSAVYFCASGLVRTTGVNTEAFFGQGTRLTVV.

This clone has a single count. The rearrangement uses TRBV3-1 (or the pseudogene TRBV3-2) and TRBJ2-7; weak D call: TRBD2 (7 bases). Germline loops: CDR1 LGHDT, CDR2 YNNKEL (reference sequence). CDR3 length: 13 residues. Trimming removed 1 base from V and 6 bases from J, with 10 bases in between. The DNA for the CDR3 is TGTGCCAGCAGCCAAGGTAGGGGGGGCGAGCAGTACGTC. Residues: CASSQGRGGEQYV.

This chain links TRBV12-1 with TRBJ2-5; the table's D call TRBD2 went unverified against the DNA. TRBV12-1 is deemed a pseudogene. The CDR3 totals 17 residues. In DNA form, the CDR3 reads TGTGCCAGCAGCTCTTTCAAACCAAAGCGTTCCCAAGAGACCCAGTACTTC. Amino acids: CASSSFKPKRSQETQYF.

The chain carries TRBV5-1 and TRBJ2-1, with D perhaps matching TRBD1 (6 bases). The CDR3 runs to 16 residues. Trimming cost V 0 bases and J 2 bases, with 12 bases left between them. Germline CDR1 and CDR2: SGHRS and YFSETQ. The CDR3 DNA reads TGCGCCAGCAGCTTGGCAAGGCAGGGGCCCTACAATGAGCAGTTCTTC. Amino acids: CASSLARQGPYNEQFF.

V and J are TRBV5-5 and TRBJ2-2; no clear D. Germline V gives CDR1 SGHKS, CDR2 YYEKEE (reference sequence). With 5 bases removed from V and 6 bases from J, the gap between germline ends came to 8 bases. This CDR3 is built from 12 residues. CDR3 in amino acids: CASSPLAGELFF. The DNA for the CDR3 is TGTGCCAGCAGTCCCCTCGCCGGGGAGCTGTTTTTT.